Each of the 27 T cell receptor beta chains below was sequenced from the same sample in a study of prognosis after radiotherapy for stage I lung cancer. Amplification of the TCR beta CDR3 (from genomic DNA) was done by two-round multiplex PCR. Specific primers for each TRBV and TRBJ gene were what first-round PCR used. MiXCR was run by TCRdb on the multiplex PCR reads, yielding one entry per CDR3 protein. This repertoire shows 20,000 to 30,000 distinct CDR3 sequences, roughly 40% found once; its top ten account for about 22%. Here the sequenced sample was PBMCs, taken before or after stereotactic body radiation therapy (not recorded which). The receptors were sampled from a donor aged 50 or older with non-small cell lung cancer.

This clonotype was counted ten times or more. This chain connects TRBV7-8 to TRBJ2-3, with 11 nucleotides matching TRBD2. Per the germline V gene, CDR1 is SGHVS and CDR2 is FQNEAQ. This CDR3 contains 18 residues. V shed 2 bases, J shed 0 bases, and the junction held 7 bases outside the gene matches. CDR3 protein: CASSLSSRTSGSTDTQYF. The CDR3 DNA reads TGTGCCAGCAGCTTAAGTAGTAGGACTAGCGGGAGCACAGATACGCAGTATTTT.

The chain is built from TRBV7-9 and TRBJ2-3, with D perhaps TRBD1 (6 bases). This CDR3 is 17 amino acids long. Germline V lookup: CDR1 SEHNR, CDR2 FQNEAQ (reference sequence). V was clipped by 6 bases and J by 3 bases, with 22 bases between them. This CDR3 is CASSPGTHFGLTDTQYF. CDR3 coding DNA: TGTGCCAGCAGTCCCGGGACACACTTTGGGCTAACAGATACGCAGTATTTT.

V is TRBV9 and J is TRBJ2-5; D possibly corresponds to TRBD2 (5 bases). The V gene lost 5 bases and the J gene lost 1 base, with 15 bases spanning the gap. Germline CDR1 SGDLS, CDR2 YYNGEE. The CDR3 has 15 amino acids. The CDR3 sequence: CASSRAGSFQETQYF. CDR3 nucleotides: TGTGCCAGCAGTCGGGCGGGCAGCTTCCAAGAGACCCAGTACTTC.

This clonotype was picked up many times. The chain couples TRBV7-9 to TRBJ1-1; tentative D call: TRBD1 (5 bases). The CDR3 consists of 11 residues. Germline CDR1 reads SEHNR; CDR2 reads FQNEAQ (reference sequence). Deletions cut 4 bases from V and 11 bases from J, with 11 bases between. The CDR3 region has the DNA TGTGCCAGCAGCTCCCCAGGGCGCGCTTTCTTT. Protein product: CASSSPGRAFF.

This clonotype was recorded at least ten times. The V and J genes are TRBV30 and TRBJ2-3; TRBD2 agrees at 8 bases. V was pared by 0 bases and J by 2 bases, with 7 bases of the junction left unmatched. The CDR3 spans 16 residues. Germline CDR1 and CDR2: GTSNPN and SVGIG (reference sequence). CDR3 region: CAWSVRGGRLTDTQYF. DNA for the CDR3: TGTGCCTGGAGTGTACGGGGCGGGAGGCTCACAGATACGCAGTATTTT.

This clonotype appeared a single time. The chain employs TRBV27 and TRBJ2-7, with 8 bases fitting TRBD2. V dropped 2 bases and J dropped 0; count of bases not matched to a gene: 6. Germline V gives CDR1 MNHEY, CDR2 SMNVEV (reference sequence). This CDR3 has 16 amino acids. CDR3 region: CASSLAAGAISYEQYF. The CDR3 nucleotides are TGTGCCAGCAGTTTAGCAGCGGGGGCCATCTCCTACGAGCAGTACTTC.

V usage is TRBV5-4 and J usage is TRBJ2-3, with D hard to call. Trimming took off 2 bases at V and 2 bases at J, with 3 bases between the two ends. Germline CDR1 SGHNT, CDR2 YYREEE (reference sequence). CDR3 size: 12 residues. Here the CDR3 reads CASSFVTDTQYF. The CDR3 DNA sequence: TGTGCCAGCAGCTTCGTCACAGATACGCAGTATTTT.

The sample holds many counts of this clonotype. The CDR3 loop reads CASSPPEGTEAFF. The CDR3 DNA reads as TGTGCCAGCTCACCACCGGAAGGAACTGAAGCTTTCTTT. The chain joins TRBV18 to TRBJ1-1; D uncertain. The CDR3 loop spans 13 amino acids. V lost 0 bases, J lost 5 bases, and 7 bases lay in between. Germline CDR1 KGHSH, CDR2 LQKENI.

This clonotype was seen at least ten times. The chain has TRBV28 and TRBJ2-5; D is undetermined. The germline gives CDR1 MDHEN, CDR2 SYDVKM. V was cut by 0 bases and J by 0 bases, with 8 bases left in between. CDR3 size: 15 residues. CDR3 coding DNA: TGTGCCAGCAGTTTATGGGCAGAGTACCAAGAGACCCAGTACTTC. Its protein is CASSLWAEYQETQYF.

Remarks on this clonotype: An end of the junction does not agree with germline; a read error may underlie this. CDR3 DNA: TGCATTGCTATCTACCGGGACAGGGGGCTAGGTGAGCAGTACTTC. The encoded protein is CIAIYRDRGLGEQYF. V and J are TRBV20-1 and TRBJ2-7, with TRBD1 matching 12 bases. The CDR3 is made up of 15 amino acids. Germline CDR1 reads DFQATT; CDR2 reads SNEGSKA (reference sequence).

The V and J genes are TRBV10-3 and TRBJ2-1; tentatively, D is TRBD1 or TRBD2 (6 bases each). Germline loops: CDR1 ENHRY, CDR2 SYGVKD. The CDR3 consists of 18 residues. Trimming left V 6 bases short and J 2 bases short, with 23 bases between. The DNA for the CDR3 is TGTGCCATCAGACCCGCCCTGTACTACCGGGGGCCCTACAATGAGCAGTTCTTC. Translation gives CAIRPALYYRGPYNEQFF.

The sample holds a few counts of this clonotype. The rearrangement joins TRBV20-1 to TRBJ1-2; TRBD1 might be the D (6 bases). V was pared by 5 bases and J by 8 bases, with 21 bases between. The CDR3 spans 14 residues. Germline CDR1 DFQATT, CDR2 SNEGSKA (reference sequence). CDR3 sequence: CSAFPAGRGKGYTF. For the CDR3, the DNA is TGCAGTGCTTTCCCCGCCGGGAGGGGGAAGGGCTACACCTTC.

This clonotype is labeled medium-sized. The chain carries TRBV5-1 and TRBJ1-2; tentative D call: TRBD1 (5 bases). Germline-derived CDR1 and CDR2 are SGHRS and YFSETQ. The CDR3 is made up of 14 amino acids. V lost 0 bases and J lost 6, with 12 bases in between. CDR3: CASSLDQGIDGYTF. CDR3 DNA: TGCGCCAGCAGCTTGGATCAGGGTATCGATGGCTACACCTTC.

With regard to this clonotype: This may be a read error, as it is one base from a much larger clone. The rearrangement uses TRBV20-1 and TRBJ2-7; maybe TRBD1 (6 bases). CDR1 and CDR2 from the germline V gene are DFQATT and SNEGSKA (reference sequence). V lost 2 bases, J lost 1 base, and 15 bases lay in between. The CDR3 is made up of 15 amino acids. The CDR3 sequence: CSARSLDSGSYEQYF. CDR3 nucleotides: TGCAGTGCTAGATCATTGGACAGTGGGTCCTACGAGCAGTACTTC.

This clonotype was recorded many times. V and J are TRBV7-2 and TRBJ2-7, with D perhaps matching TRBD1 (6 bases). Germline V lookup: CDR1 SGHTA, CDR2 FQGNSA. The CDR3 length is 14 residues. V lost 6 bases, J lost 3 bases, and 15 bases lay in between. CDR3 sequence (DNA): TGTGCCAGCAGTTCCGGGACAATATACTACGAGCAGTACTTC. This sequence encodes CASSSGTIYYEQYF.

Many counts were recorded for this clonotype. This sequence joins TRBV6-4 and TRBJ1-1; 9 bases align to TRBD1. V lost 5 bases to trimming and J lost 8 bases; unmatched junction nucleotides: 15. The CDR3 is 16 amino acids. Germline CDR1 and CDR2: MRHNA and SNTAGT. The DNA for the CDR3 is TGTGCCAGCAGTTCGTACCCCTTGGGACAGGGCCGAGAAGCTTTCTTT. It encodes CASSSYPLGQGREAFF.

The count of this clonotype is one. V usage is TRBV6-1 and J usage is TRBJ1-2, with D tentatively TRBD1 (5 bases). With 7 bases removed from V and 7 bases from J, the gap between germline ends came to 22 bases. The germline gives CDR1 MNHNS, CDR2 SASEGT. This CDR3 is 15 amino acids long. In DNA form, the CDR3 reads TGTGCCAGCATACCCTCAGCGTACAGGAGTCCTGGCTACACCTTC. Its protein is CASIPSAYRSPGYTF.

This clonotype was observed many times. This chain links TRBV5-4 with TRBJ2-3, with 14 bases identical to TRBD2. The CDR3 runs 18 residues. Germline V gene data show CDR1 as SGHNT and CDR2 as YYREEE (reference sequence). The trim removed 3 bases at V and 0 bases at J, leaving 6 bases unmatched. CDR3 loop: CASSSGTSGSLSTDTQYF. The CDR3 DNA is TGTGCCAGCAGCTCAGGGACTAGCGGGAGTCTCAGCACAGATACGCAGTATTTT.

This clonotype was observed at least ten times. For the CDR3, the DNA is TGTGCCAGCAGCCCGGGCGGTCGAAACACTGAAGCTTTCTTT. Its protein product is CASSPGGRNTEAFF. This chain connects TRBV9 to TRBJ1-1; D is unclear. Trimming cost V 4 bases and J 2 bases, with 12 bases left between them. Germline CDR1 SGDLS, CDR2 YYNGEE. The length of the CDR3 is 14 residues.

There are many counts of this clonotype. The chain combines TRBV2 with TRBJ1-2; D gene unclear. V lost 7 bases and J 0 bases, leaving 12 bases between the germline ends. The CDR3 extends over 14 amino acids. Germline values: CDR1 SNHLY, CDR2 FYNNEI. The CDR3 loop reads CASKLLFSNYGYTF. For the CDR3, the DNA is TGTGCCAGCAAACTTCTGTTTTCTAACTATGGCTACACCTTC.

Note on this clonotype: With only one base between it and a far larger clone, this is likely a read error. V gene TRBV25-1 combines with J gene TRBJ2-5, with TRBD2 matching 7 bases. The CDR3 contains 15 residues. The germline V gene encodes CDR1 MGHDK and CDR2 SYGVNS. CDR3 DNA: TGTGCCAGCAGTGAAGGGACTAATCAGTACAATGAGCAGTCCTTC. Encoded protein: CASSEGTNQYNEQSF.

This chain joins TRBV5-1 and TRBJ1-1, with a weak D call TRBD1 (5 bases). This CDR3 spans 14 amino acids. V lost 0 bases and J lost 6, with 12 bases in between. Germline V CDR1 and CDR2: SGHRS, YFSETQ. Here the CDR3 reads CASSLEVSGPEAFF. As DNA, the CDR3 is TGCGCCAGCAGCTTGGAGGTTTCGGGGCCTGAAGCTTTCTTT.

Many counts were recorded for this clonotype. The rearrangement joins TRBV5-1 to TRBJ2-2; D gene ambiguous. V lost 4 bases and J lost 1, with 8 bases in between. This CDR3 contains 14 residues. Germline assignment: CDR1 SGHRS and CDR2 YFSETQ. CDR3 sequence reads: CASSGSRNTGELFF. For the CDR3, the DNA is TGCGCCAGCAGCGGCAGCAGGAACACCGGGGAGCTGTTTTTT.

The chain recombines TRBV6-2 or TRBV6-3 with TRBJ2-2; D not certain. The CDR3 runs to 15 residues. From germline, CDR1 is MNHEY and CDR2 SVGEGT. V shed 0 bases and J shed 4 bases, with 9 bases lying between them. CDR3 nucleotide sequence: TGTGCCAGCAGTTACTCGACCTACCTCACCGGGGAGCTGTTTTTT. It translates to CASSYSTYLTGELFF.

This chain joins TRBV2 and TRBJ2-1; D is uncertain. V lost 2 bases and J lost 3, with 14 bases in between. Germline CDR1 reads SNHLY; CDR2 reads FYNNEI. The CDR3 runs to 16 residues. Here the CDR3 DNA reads TGTGCCAGCAGTGAATCTCCTTATAGCTTCTACAATGAGCAGTTCTTC. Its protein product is CASSESPYSFYNEQFF.

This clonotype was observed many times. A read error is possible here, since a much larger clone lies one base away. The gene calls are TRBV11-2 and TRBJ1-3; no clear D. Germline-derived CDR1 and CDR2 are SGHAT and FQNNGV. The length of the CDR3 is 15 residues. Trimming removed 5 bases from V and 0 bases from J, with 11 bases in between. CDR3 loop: CASSLGPSSGNTIYF. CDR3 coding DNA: TGTGCCAGCAGCCTTGGGCCCTCCTCTGGAAACACCATATATTTT.

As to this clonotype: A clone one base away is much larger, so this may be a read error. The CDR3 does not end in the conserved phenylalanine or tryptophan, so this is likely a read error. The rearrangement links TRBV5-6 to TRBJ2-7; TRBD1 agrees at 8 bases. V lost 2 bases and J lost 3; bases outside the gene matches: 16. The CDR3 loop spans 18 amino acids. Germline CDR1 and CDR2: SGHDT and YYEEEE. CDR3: CASSFLTATGGEGYEQYS. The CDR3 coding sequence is TGTGCCAGCAGCTTCCTAACCGCAACAGGGGGTGAGGGCTACGAGCAGTACTCC.